These 24 T cell receptor beta chains were all obtained from the same sample, sequenced in a study of shared clonotypes between healthy human individuals. Profiled with immunoSEQ multiplex PCR; TCRdb holds only in-frame clones, not every one. The profile shows more than 400,000 clones, roughly 95% of them singletons. What was sequenced was naive CD4+ T cells sorted from blood. As to subset: CD45RA+ positively selected. Source of these receptors: a woman aged 25 to 39 in good health.

The CDR3 nucleotides read TGTGCCAGCAGTGAACGGCGCGAGCAGTACTTC. It encodes CASSERREQYF. J is TRBJ2-7 and V is TRBV6-1; D call uncertain. The CDR3 loop spans 11 amino acids. The germline V gene encodes CDR1 MNHNS and CDR2 SASEGT. The ends were cut back, 2 bases at V and 6 bases at J, with 5 bases in the middle.

The CDR3 protein is CASSLAEASHQPQHF. The CDR3, as DNA: TGTGCCAGCAGCTTAGCTGAGGCATCTCATCAGCCCCAGCATTTT. This chain uses TRBV7-8 with TRBJ1-5; D is unclear. Germline V gene sequence: CDR1 SGHVS, CDR2 FQNEAQ. Between the trimmed V and J ends, which lost 0 bases and 5 bases, there was a span of 11 bases. The CDR3 length is 15 residues.

The chain links TRBV6-6 to TRBJ2-6; TRBD1 aligns across 10 bases. The germline V gene encodes CDR1 MNHNY and CDR2 SVGAGI (reference sequence). J was trimmed by 1 base and V by 11 bases; bases with no gene match: 5. The CDR3 has 15 residues. DNA of the CDR3: TGTGCCCGGGGACAGGGGAAATCTGGGGCCAACGTCCTGACTTTC. This encodes CARGQGKSGANVLTF.

The chain carries TRBV5-1 and TRBJ2-1; TRBD2 matches at 11 bases. CDR3 length: 15 amino acids. The V segment lost 3 bases and the J segment 7 bases; nucleotides outside the gene matches: 6. CDR1 SGHRS and CDR2 YFSETQ come from the germline V gene. Written as DNA, the CDR3 is TGCGCCAGCAGCTACCAACTAGCGGGAGAGAATGAGCAGTTCTTC. Translating it yields CASSYQLAGENEQFF.

V gene TRBV27 combines with J gene TRBJ2-5; a possible D gene is TRBD2 (6 bases). From germline, CDR1 is MNHEY and CDR2 SMNVEV (reference sequence). V was shortened by 4 bases and J by 5 bases, with 14 bases between the two germline ends. There are 14 residues in the CDR3. The CDR3 coding sequence is TGTGCCAGCAGTTCTCCACTAGCACTGGAGACCCAGTACTTC. Translated, it gives CASSSPLALETQYF.

This chain joins TRBV28 and TRBJ2-7; D is possibly TRBD2 (6 bases). Germline V gene data show CDR1 as MDHEN and CDR2 as SYDVKM. Trimming took off 4 bases at V and 3 bases at J, with 13 bases between the two ends. CDR3 size: 14 residues. The CDR3 is CASSSIAANYEQYF. The CDR3 bases are TGTGCCAGCAGTTCCATAGCGGCCAACTACGAGCAGTACTTC.

The rearrangement uses TRBV27 and TRBJ2-5, with D uncertain. Deletions cut 3 bases from V and 4 bases from J, with 9 bases between. This CDR3 spans 13 amino acids. CDR1 and CDR2 (germline): MNHEY, SMNVEV (reference sequence). The chain's CDR3 is CASSFGTGETQYF. The CDR3 DNA is TGTGCCAGCAGTTTCGGCACTGGAGAGACCCAGTACTTC.

This sequence joins TRBV10-3 and TRBJ2-7; TRBD1 matches at 7 bases. Germline V gene sequence: CDR1 ENHRY, CDR2 SYGVKD. The CDR3 runs 13 residues. V shed 2 bases and J 9 bases; nucleotides not matched to a gene: 7. CDR3 bases: TGTGCCATCAGTGAGGGGGACAGACTTGGGCAGTACTTC. Its protein product is CAISEGDRLGQYF.

The chain links TRBV27 to TRBJ2-1, with D unresolved. Trimming stripped 5 bases from V and 2 bases from J, with 7 bases between. CDR1 is MNHEY, CDR2 SMNVEV, per germline (reference sequence). The CDR3 runs 13 residues. The CDR3 protein is CASSPSPYNEQFF. The CDR3 coding sequence is TGTGCCAGCAGTCCCTCCCCCTACAATGAGCAGTTCTTC.

V is TRBV2 and J is TRBJ2-1; D might be TRBD2 (5 bases). The CDR3 length is 13 residues. Trimming took off 3 bases at V and 10 bases at J, with 13 bases between the two ends. The V gene's germline CDR1 is SNHLY and CDR2 FYNNEI. The CDR3 nucleotides are TGTGCCAGCAGTGACCCAGCCGGACTGGAGCAGTTCTTC. It codes for CASSDPAGLEQFF.

This chain uses TRBV7-8 with TRBJ2-3; 7 nucleotides match TRBD2. CDR3 length: 15 amino acids. CDR1 and CDR2 from the germline V gene are SGHVS and FQNEAQ. The junction had 13 bases not matched to a gene; V was cut back by 5 bases and J by 8 bases. In DNA, the CDR3 is TGTGCCAGCAGCCCGCGGGGGTTCGTAGCAGTTACGCAGTATTTT. Translating it yields CASSPRGFVAVTQYF. The variable domain in full, completed from reference TRBV7-8 and TRBJ2-3, reads GAGVSQSPRYKVAKRGQDVALRCDPISGHVSLFWYQQALGQGPEFLTYFQNEAQLDKSGLPSDRFFAERPEGSVSTLKIQRTQQEDSAVYLCASSPRGFVAVTQYFGPGTRLTVL.

This CDR3 is CASSLVTGTGNTIYF. The CDR3 region has the DNA TGCGCCAGCAGCTTGGTAACAGGGACTGGAAACACCATATATTTT. The rearrangement uses TRBV5-1 and TRBJ1-3; weak D call: TRBD1 (6 bases). The CDR3 is 15 residues long. Trimming removed 0 bases at V and 2 bases at J, with 9 bases between. CDR1 and CDR2 from the germline V gene are SGHRS and YFSETQ.

The V and J genes are TRBV4-2 and TRBJ2-1; 13 bases are shared with TRBD2. The V and J ends lost 5 bases and 5 bases, in that order; junction bases with no gene match: 9. In germline, CDR1 is LGHNA, CDR2 YNFKEQ. This CDR3 spans 17 amino acids. DNA for the CDR3: TGTGCCAGCAGCGGAGGACCCGGGACTAGCGGGAACAATGAGCAGTTCTTC. This encodes CASSGGPGTSGNNEQFF.

CDR3 nucleotides: TGTGCCAGCAGTTCTACAGGGTTGAGTTATACGCAGTATTTT. Translated, it gives CASSSTGLSYTQYF. This chain uses TRBV28 with TRBJ2-3, with TRBD1 as a possible D gene (6 bases). This CDR3 has 14 amino acids. In germline, CDR1 is MDHEN, CDR2 SYDVKM. Trimming removed 4 bases at V and 7 bases at J, with 15 bases between.

This CDR3 reads CSVGQGTFNEQFF. CDR3 bases: TGCAGCGTTGGACAGGGGACCTTTAATGAGCAGTTCTTC. The gene calls are TRBV29-1 and TRBJ2-1; 8 bases match TRBD1. This CDR3 is 13 amino acids long. The germline V gene has CDR1 SQVTM and CDR2 ANQGSEA. J lost 7 bases, V lost 4 bases, and 6 bases had no gene match.

V usage is TRBV2 and J usage is TRBJ2-3, with D possibly matching TRBD2 (5 bases). Deletions cut 6 bases from V and 0 bases from J, with 7 bases between. CDR3 size: 13 residues. Per the germline V gene, CDR1 is SNHLY and CDR2 is FYNNEI. The CDR3: CASRWTSTDTQYF. Here the CDR3 DNA reads TGTGCCAGCAGGTGGACTAGCACAGATACGCAGTATTTT.

This chain links TRBV5-1 with TRBJ2-1; TRBD2 matches at 10 bases. The V gene end was trimmed by 0 bases and the J gene end by 5 bases; junction bases not matched to a gene: 5. The CDR3 is 16 residues long. Germline V lookup: CDR1 SGHRS, CDR2 YFSETQ. CDR3 DNA: TGCGCCAGCAGCTTGGGAGGGACTAGCGACAACAATGAGCAGTTCTTC. Protein sequence: CASSLGGTSDNNEQFF.

As concerns this clone: At one end the junction does not follow the germline gene, possibly because of a read error. The chain recombines TRBV7-2 with TRBJ1-4; D possibly corresponds to TRBD1 (5 bases). The CDR3 extends over 13 amino acids. Germline loops: CDR1 SGHTA, CDR2 FQGNSA. The CDR3 sequence: CASSPHQGGQPTF. DNA for the CDR3: TGTGCCAGCAGCCCACACCAGGGTGGTCAGCCGACTTTT.

V gene TRBV25-1 combines with J gene TRBJ2-2; D is undetermined. The CDR3 loop spans 13 amino acids. The V and J ends lost 6 bases and 2 bases respectively, with 7 bases between them. Germline CDR1 is MGHDK and CDR2 is SYGVNS. The CDR3 DNA reads TGTGCCAGCAGGGAGACAAACACCGGGGAGCTGTTTTTT. Its protein is CASRETNTGELFF.

The chain is built from TRBV19 and TRBJ2-1; 11 bases line up with TRBD2. This CDR3 has 16 residues. CDR1 LNHDA and CDR2 SQIVND come from the germline V gene (reference sequence). Germline trimming cut 4 bases from V and 4 bases from J; bases unmatched to any gene: 6. CDR3 DNA sequence: TGTGCCAGTAGTACTTTGGGGACTAGCGGATACAATGAGCAGTTCTTC. It encodes CASSTLGTSGYNEQFF.

Notes on this clone: Additional DNA sequences in this sample encode the identical CDR3. The V gene is TRBV6-1, the J gene TRBJ2-5; 9 nucleotides match TRBD1. Trimming cost V 6 bases and J 5 bases; bases outside gene matches: 4. The CDR3 is 13 amino acids. CDR1 is MNHNS and CDR2 is SASEGT in the germline V gene. For the CDR3, the DNA is TGTGCCAGCAGAACAGGGGGCCGGGAGACCCAGTACTTC. Its protein is CASRTGGRETQYF.

The rearrangement uses TRBV14 and TRBJ2-1, with D possibly TRBD2 on 5 matching bases. The CDR3 is 14 residues long. V shed 1 base and J shed 10 bases, with 14 bases lying between them. Germline V gene data show CDR1 as SGHDN and CDR2 as FVKESK. The DNA for the CDR3 is TGTGCCAGCAGCCAAGTGAATCAACCGGGGGAGCAGTTCTTC. It yields the protein CASSQVNQPGEQFF.

The J gene is TRBJ1-2, the V gene TRBV4-1, with D unclear. Germline CDR1 and CDR2: MGHRA and YSYEKL. The V and J ends lost 3 bases and 4 bases respectively, with 12 bases between them. CDR3 size: 14 residues. CDR3 amino acids: CASSQTARSYGYTF. CDR3 coding DNA: TGCGCCAGCAGCCAGACCGCACGGAGCTATGGCTACACCTTC.

The chain recombines TRBV19 with TRBJ2-2; weak D call: TRBD2 (7 bases). Deletions cut 5 bases from V and 4 bases from J, with 17 bases between. The germline gives CDR1 LNHDA, CDR2 SQIVND (reference sequence). The length of the CDR3 is 16 residues. The CDR3, as DNA: TGTGCCAGTAGTCGAATAGGGGGGGCCCTCACCGGGGAGCTGTTTTTT. Its protein product is CASSRIGGALTGELFF.